This T cell receptor beta chain was obtained from a study of CD8 T cells in Susac syndrome. Germline V lookup: CDR1 DFQATT, CDR2 SNEGSKA (reference sequence). V lost 3 bases to trimming and J lost 8 bases, with 17 bases between them. The CDR3 length is 14 residues. Random-hexamer reverse transcription was applied to about 0.45 to 1 ug RNA. Across 54 Vbeta and 13 Jbeta, TCR beta CDR3 was amplified with immunoSEQ multiplex PCR. TCRdb analysed the immunoSEQ multiplex PCR reads with MiXCR anew, one entry per CDR3 protein. The sample holds 100,000 to 150,000 distinct CDR3 sequences, 90% to 95% seen once. The TCR was taken from a human donor in good health. Sequencing input: CD4+ T cells from PBMCs. The chain uses TRBV20-1 and TRBJ1-3; D unclear. CDR3 in DNA: TGCAGTGCTAGGGCTTTGACGAGAGCGGACACCATATATTTT. This encodes CSARALTRADTIYF.